These 28 T cell receptor beta chains came from one sample sequenced in a study of OX40 agonist ivuxolimab in advanced cancers. Sequencing was performed with immunoSEQ multiplex PCR; in TCRdb, only in-frame clones are kept and a portion is missing. The sample includes about 35,000 clones, 80% to 95% of them seen just once. Sample: CD4+ or CD8+ T cells sorted from blood, taken in a trial of the OX40 agonist ivuxolimab. All receptors come from an adult with an advanced solid tumor such as melanoma, head and neck, liver or kidney cancer.

This clone was recorded once. The chain combines TRBV30 with TRBJ2-3, with 7 bases fitting TRBD1. The CDR3 consists of 15 residues. V was clipped by 3 bases and J by 0 bases; unmatched bases: 6. Germline V gene lookup returns CDR1 GTSNPN and CDR2 SVGIG (reference sequence). The DNA of the CDR3 is TGTGCCTGGAGCGTTCTCAGGGGGAGCACAGATACGCAGTATTTT. Protein product: CAWSVLRGSTDTQYF.

The table lists this clone with a count of one. This chain links TRBV6-6 with TRBJ2-3, with 8 bases that match TRBD2. The germline V gene has CDR1 MNHNY and CDR2 SVGAGI (reference sequence). Germline trimming cut 5 bases from V and 3 bases from J; bases unmatched to any gene: 10. The CDR3 contains 16 residues. The CDR3 spells CASSPQGTRGTDTQYF. The CDR3 DNA reads TGTGCCAGCAGTCCTCAGGGGACTAGGGGTACAGATACGCAGTATTTT.

This clone has only one observation. The J gene is TRBJ2-1, the V gene TRBV11-2, with D possibly TRBD2 on 5 matching bases. CDR1 is SGHAT, CDR2 FQNNGV, per germline. The V gene lost 5 bases and the J gene lost 6 bases, with 14 bases spanning the gap. CDR3 length: 14 amino acids. CDR3 DNA sequence: TGTGCCAGCAGCGCCGCCGGGAACCGCAATGAGCAGTTCTTC. Its protein is CASSAAGNRNEQFF.

The chain joins TRBV4-3 to TRBJ1-3; D not resolved. V was shortened by 5 bases and J by 2 bases, with 10 bases between the two germline ends. The germline V gene encodes CDR1 LGHNA and CDR2 YSLEER. The CDR3 sequence is 14 residues long. CDR3 DNA sequence: TGCGCCAGCAGCACGCGTGCCCCTGGAAACACCATATATTTT. Protein sequence: CASSTRAPGNTIYF.

The gene calls are TRBV27 and TRBJ2-3; 9 positions match TRBD2. The CDR3 covers 15 residues. Germline CDR1 MNHEY, CDR2 SMNVEV (reference sequence). V lost 5 bases, J lost 3 bases, and 6 bases stayed unmatched. The CDR3 region is CASSPGTSRTDTQYF. DNA of the CDR3: TGTGCCAGCAGTCCCGGGACTAGCCGTACAGATACGCAGTATTTT.

The chain couples TRBV15 to TRBJ2-7; a weak D match, TRBD1 (5 bases). CDR3 size: 12 residues. Germline V gives CDR1 LNHNV, CDR2 YYDKDF (reference sequence). Trimming stripped 4 bases from V and 6 bases from J, with 10 bases between. The CDR3, as DNA: TGTGCCACCAGCAACAGGTGGGGCGAGCAGTACTTC. The encoded protein is CATSNRWGEQYF.

The chain has TRBV11-2 and TRBJ2-3; 8 bases fit TRBD1. CDR1 and CDR2 from the germline V gene are SGHAT and FQNNGV. J lost 1 base, V lost 4 bases, and 7 bases had no gene match. This CDR3 contains 16 residues. The CDR3 region is CASSWTWGQGTDTQYF. The CDR3 DNA follows: TGTGCCAGCAGCTGGACTTGGGGACAGGGCACAGATACGCAGTATTTT. Full variable domain (missing parts from reference TRBV11-2 and TRBJ2-3): EAGVAQSPRYKIIEKRQSVAFWCNPISGHATLYWYQQILGQGPKLLIQFQNNGVVDDSQLPKDRFSAERLKGVDSTLKIQPAKLEDSAVYLCASSWTWGQGTDTQYFGPGTRLTVL.

The V gene is TRBV14, the J gene TRBJ1-4, with no clear D. Germline V lookup: CDR1 SGHDN, CDR2 FVKESK. V gave up 1 base and J gave up 0 bases, with 6 bases separating them. The CDR3 is 15 residues long. DNA for the CDR3: TGTGCCAGCAGCCAAGCCGGGACAACTAATGAAAAACTGTTTTTT. Amino acids: CASSQAGTTNEKLFF. Full variable domain (rest looked up from reference TRBV14 and TRBJ1-4): EAGVTQFPSHSVIEKGQTVTLRCDPISGHDNLYWYRRVMGKEIKFLLHFVKESKQDESGMPNNRFLAERTGGTYSTLKVQPAELEDSGVYFCASSQAGTTNEKLFFGSGTQLSVL.

This clone is medium-sized (0.01 to 0.1%). The chain recombines TRBV5-4 with TRBJ2-6; perhaps TRBD2 as D (6 bases). This CDR3 comprises 15 residues. Trimming stripped 6 bases from V and 4 bases from J, with 14 bases between. Germline lookup yields CDR1 SGHNT and CDR2 YYREEE (reference sequence). CDR3 DNA sequence: TGTGCCAGCACCCTCACTGGGAGGGGGGCCAACGTCCTGACTTTC. Encoded protein: CASTLTGRGANVLTF.

The J gene is TRBJ2-3, the V gene TRBV9, with 7 bases matching TRBD1. The CDR3 sequence is 16 residues long. Unmatched junction bases numbered 8, after V lost 0 bases and J lost 4 bases. The germline V gene encodes CDR1 SGDLS and CDR2 YYNGEE. CDR3 sequence (DNA): TGTGCCAGCAGCGTAGGGGGCAGGGGGATCGCAGATACGCAGTATTTT. Translated, it gives CASSVGGRGIADTQYF.

The chain employs TRBV7-3 and TRBJ2-7; no firm D call. The CDR3 sequence is 15 residues long. The ends were cut back, 5 bases at V and 7 bases at J, with 21 bases in the middle. Germline V lookup: CDR1 SGHTA, CDR2 FQGTGA. DNA for the CDR3: TGTGCCAGCAGCCTCCTTCGGACGGTCAGCTATGAGCAGTACTTC. It codes for CASSLLRTVSYEQYF.

The chain has TRBV4-1 and TRBJ2-1; D tentatively reads TRBD1 or TRBD2 (8 bases each). This CDR3 has 22 amino acids. Germline-derived CDR1 and CDR2 are MGHRA and YSYEKL. V lost 0 bases and J lost 3, with 30 bases in between. CDR3 in amino acids: CASSQDLTGGLEKTRDYNEQFF. In DNA form, the CDR3 reads TGCGCCAGCAGCCAAGATTTAACAGGGGGACTAGAGAAAACTAGGGACTACAATGAGCAGTTCTTC.

The chain combines TRBV25-1 with TRBJ2-7, with 7 bases that match TRBD1. The CDR3 loop spans 14 amino acids. The trim removed 3 bases at V and 3 bases at J, leaving 5 bases unmatched. Germline values: CDR1 MGHDK, CDR2 SYGVNS. The CDR3 bases are TGTGCCAGCAGTGACTACAGGGGCGGCTACGAGCAGTACTTC. Its protein is CASSDYRGGYEQYF.

The chain combines TRBV27 with TRBJ2-7, with D tentatively TRBD1 or TRBD2 (5 bases each). The V gene's germline CDR1 is MNHEY and CDR2 SMNVEV (reference sequence). Trimming removed 5 bases at V and 5 bases at J, with 16 bases between. CDR3 length: 14 amino acids. CDR3 nucleotides: TGTGCCAGCAGTCTGGGACGGGGCGAACACGAGCAGTACTTC. This sequence encodes CASSLGRGEHEQYF.

The rearrangement links TRBV6-1 to TRBJ2-5; D unresolved. CDR3 length: 14 amino acids. The germline CDR1 and CDR2 sequences are MNHNS and SASEGT. Trimming left V 4 bases short and J 4 bases short, with 13 bases between. CDR3 residues: CASSALGRSETQYF. CDR3 coding DNA: TGTGCCAGCAGTGCCCTTGGTCGGTCAGAGACCCAGTACTTC.

The chain employs TRBV5-6 and TRBJ2-7; 8 nucleotides align to TRBD1. The CDR3 is 13 residues long. Germline assignment: CDR1 SGHDT and CDR2 YYEEEE. With 4 bases clipped from V and 2 bases from J, the junction kept 2 bases outside the gene matches. The CDR3 loop reads CASSPQGAYEQYF. The CDR3 region has the DNA TGTGCCAGCAGCCCACAGGGGGCCTACGAGCAGTACTTC.

The gene calls are TRBV11-2 and TRBJ2-7; 10 bases align to TRBD2. Per the germline V gene, CDR1 is SGHAT and CDR2 is FQNNGV. V trimming: 0 bases; J trimming: 6 bases; junction bases outside the gene matches: 2. CDR3 length: 14 residues. The CDR3 DNA is TGTGCCAGCAGCTTAGAGCCTAGCGGGAGCGAGCAGTACTTC. Its translation is CASSLEPSGSEQYF.

The chain employs TRBV15 and TRBJ1-5, with D unresolved. Trimming removed 8 bases at V and 3 bases at J, with 14 bases between. The CDR3 is 14 residues long. Germline loops: CDR1 LNHNV, CDR2 YYDKDF (reference sequence). The CDR3 loop is CATGGESVNQPQHF. Written as DNA, the CDR3 is TGTGCCACCGGCGGAGAATCCGTCAATCAGCCCCAGCATTTT.

This clone appeared once. V is TRBV11-2 and J is TRBJ2-3; D gene ambiguous. Per germline, CDR1 SGHAT and CDR2 FQNNGV. The CDR3 consists of 14 residues. The V and J ends lost 3 bases and 6 bases respectively, with 13 bases between them. The CDR3 loop is CASSFRSSRDTQYF. DNA for the CDR3: TGTGCCAGCAGCTTCCGGAGCAGTCGGGATACGCAGTATTTT.

This rearrangement joins TRBV28 to TRBJ2-7, with TRBD2 identical over 14 bases. The CDR3 runs 15 residues. After removal of 3 bases from V and 7 bases from J, the junction contained 5 bases not matched to a gene. Per germline, CDR1 MDHEN and CDR2 SYDVKM. CDR3 sequence: CASSLGLAGAGEQYF. CDR3 nucleotide sequence: TGTGCCAGCAGTTTGGGACTAGCGGGAGCAGGTGAGCAGTACTTC.

This clone appeared once. This chain connects TRBV11-2 to TRBJ2-2; D uncertain. This CDR3 is 13 amino acids long. V was shortened by 2 bases and J by 3 bases, with 4 bases between the two germline ends. CDR1 SGHAT and CDR2 FQNNGV come from the germline V gene. The CDR3 DNA reads as TGTGCCAGCAGCTTACTTTACACCGGGGAGCTGTTTTTT. Protein product: CASSLLYTGELFF.

The chain has TRBV19 and TRBJ2-2; 7 nucleotides match TRBD2. The CDR3 extends over 14 amino acids. Trimming took 7 bases from V and 6 from J; bases not matched to a gene: 8. Germline V gives CDR1 LNHDA, CDR2 SQIVND (reference sequence). The CDR3 loop reads CASTLGGLAGELFF. CDR3 coding DNA: TGTGCCAGTACCCTGGGAGGGCTAGCCGGGGAGCTGTTTTTT.

The V gene is TRBV7-9, the J gene TRBJ2-7; D might be TRBD1 (6 bases). CDR3 length equals 13 residues. V was clipped by 4 bases and J by 3 bases, with 10 bases between them. Per the germline V gene, CDR1 is SEHNR and CDR2 is FQNEAQ (reference sequence). The CDR3 sequence is CASSYGQFYEQYF. As DNA, the CDR3 is TGTGCCAGCAGCTACGGACAGTTCTACGAGCAGTACTTC.

This clone is categorized as hyperexpanded. The V gene is TRBV11-2, the J gene TRBJ1-1, with 9 positions matching TRBD1. The CDR3 covers 13 residues. J was trimmed by 4 bases and V by 8 bases; bases with no gene match: 5. Germline values: CDR1 SGHAT, CDR2 FQNNGV. The CDR3 sequence is CASGTGHGTEAFF. The CDR3 DNA reads TGTGCCAGCGGGACAGGGCATGGCACTGAAGCTTTCTTT.

J is TRBJ2-7 and V is TRBV7-2; D gene unclear. V shed 4 bases and J shed 1 base, with 11 bases lying between them. This CDR3 comprises 14 residues. Per germline, CDR1 SGHTA and CDR2 FQGNSA. The CDR3: CASSSGLGSYEQYF. The CDR3 coding sequence is TGTGCCAGCAGCTCCGGTTTAGGATCCTACGAGCAGTACTTC.

This rearrangement joins TRBV7-8 to TRBJ1-1; D gene uncertain. CDR3 size: 11 residues. Germline V gene sequence: CDR1 SGHVS, CDR2 FQNEAQ. Trimming cost V 3 bases and J 5 bases, with 4 bases left between them. CDR3 nucleotide sequence: TGTGCCAGCAGCTTGGGAACTGAAGCTTTCTTT. Translated, it gives CASSLGTEAFF.

The gene calls are TRBV4-3 and TRBJ2-7; possible D gene TRBD1, 5 bases. The CDR3 is 15 amino acids. Trimming took 5 bases from V and 3 from J, leaving 17 bases between them. Per germline, CDR1 LGHNA and CDR2 YSLEER. The CDR3 region has the DNA TGCGCCAGCAGCGCCGACCAGGGATTCAACTACGAGCAGTACTTC. It yields the protein CASSADQGFNYEQYF.

The V and J genes are TRBV27 and TRBJ2-5; TRBD1 aligns across 8 bases. The CDR3 consists of 15 residues. The ends lost 6 bases at V and 5 bases at J; junction bases unmatched: 11. Germline assignment: CDR1 MNHEY and CDR2 SMNVEV (reference sequence). CDR3 loop: CASRSPGGGGETQYF. The CDR3 DNA reads as TGTGCCAGCAGATCCCCAGGGGGCGGCGGGGAGACCCAGTACTTC.